The 24 T cell receptor beta chains presented below share a single source sample, sequenced in a study of regulatory T cells in long-lasting Graves disease. The authors built TCR beta libraries using iRepertoire HTBI primers and Arm-PCR of CDR3 regions. One entry per CDR3 protein, called by TCRdb with MiXCR from the multiplex PCR reads. Of about 540,000 distinct CDR3 sequences in the sample, about 13% are singletons; the top ten hold roughly a tenth. Noted time point: newly diagnosed GD, antithyroid drugs for less than 3 months. RNA isolated from PBMCs was used to make the TCR library. This same sample was also taken into another study, of T cells in Graves' hyperthyroidism and ophthalmopathy.

Material: peripheral blood mononuclear cells (PBMCs), obtained at new diagnosis, from a patient treated with antithyroid drugs. These receptor sequences come from a man aged 25 to 45 with Graves disease.

This clonotype was seen only once. A much larger clone is a single base away; this may be a read error. This chain links TRBV10-3 with TRBJ2-2, with 7 bases that match TRBD2. In germline, CDR1 is ENHRY, CDR2 SYGVKD. CDR3 length: 14 residues. V was pared by 7 bases and J by 5 bases, with 7 bases of the junction left unmatched. For the CDR3, the DNA is TGTGCCATCATCCCGGGACTAAGAACCGGGGAGCTGTTTTTT. Translated: CAIIPGLRTGELFF.

This clonotype was counted many times. The rearrangement uses TRBV20-1 and TRBJ2-1, with a tentative D call TRBD1 (5 bases). Trimming pared 4 bases from V and 6 bases from J, leaving 13 bases between. Germline V gene data show CDR1 as DFQATT and CDR2 as SNEGSKA (reference sequence). This CDR3 is built from 13 residues. This CDR3 is CSANNRIINEQFF. Written as DNA, the CDR3 is TGCAGTGCTAATAACAGGATTATCAATGAGCAGTTCTTC.

This clonotype was observed a few times. The chain combines TRBV18 with TRBJ2-5; possibly TRBD2 for D (6 bases). This CDR3 is built from 14 residues. Germline-derived CDR1 and CDR2 are KGHSH and LQKENI. Trimming cost V 2 bases and J 1 base, with 8 bases left between them. The CDR3: CASSPGGLQETQYF. The CDR3 nucleotides read TGTGCCAGCTCACCAGGAGGGCTCCAAGAGACCCAGTACTTC. The full variable domain, in which reference TRBV18 and TRBJ2-5 provide the parts outside the CDR3, is NAGVMQNPRHLVRRRGQEARLRCSPMKGHSHVYWYRQLPEEGLKFMVYLQKENIIDESGMPKERFSAEFPKEGPSILRIQQVVRGDSAAYFCASSPGGLQETQYFGPGTRLLVL.

This clonotype was detected many times. V and J are TRBV7-3 and TRBJ2-3; the D call may be TRBD1 or TRBD2 (5 bases each). Trimming pared 5 bases from V and 6 bases from J, leaving 9 bases between. The V gene's germline CDR1 is SGHTA and CDR2 FQGTGA. CDR3 length equals 12 residues. The CDR3 region is CASSQGEDTQYF. CDR3 sequence (DNA): TGTGCCAGCAGCCAAGGGGAGGATACGCAGTATTTT.

This clonotype was seen ten or more times. This chain joins TRBV15 and TRBJ2-7, with a possible D match to TRBD1 (5 bases). Trimming removed 0 bases from V and 5 bases from J, with 8 bases in between. Germline V lookup: CDR1 LNHNV, CDR2 YYDKDF (reference sequence). This CDR3 has 13 amino acids. In nucleotides, the CDR3 is TGTGCCACCAGCAGAGATGACAGTGACGAGCAGTACTTC. This codes for CATSRDDSDEQYF. Supplemented by reference TRBV15 and TRBJ2-7, the full variable domain reads DAMVIQNPRYQVTQFGKPVTLSCSQTLNHNVMYWYQQKSSQAPKLLFHYYDKDFNNEADTPDNFQSRRPNTSFCFLDIRSPGLGDTAMYLCATSRDDSDEQYFGPGTRLTVT.

This clonotype was picked up many times. The genes are TRBV19 and TRBJ2-1; D call uncertain. CDR3 length: 14 residues. Trimming shortened V by 3 bases and J by 7 bases, and 13 bases separated the two germline ends. CDR1 and CDR2 from the germline V gene are LNHDA and SQIVND (reference sequence). The CDR3 nucleotides are TGTGCCAGTAGTATCCAGTCCGTGCTTAATGAGCAGTTCTTC. It translates to CASSIQSVLNEQFF.

This clonotype came up many times. Its ends do not fully match the called genes, so a read error is possible. The chain joins TRBV5-1 to TRBJ2-3; TRBD2 aligns across 11 bases. Per germline, CDR1 SGHRS and CDR2 YFSETQ. This CDR3 has 15 residues. CDR3 sequence: CASKYSGRARDTQYF. In DNA, the CDR3 is TGTGCCAGCAAGTATAGCGGGAGGGCCAGAGATACGCAGTATTTT.

This sequence joins TRBV19 and TRBJ1-6; 7 bases agree with TRBD1. With V trimmed by 3 bases and J by 9 bases, 8 bases remained unmatched. The CDR3 extends over 15 amino acids. CDR1 is LNHDA and CDR2 is SQIVND in the germline V gene (reference sequence). CDR3 nucleotides: TGTGCCAGTAGTATTGGGACAGAGGGTTCTTCACCCCTCCACTTT. Encoded protein: CASSIGTEGSSPLHF.

V and J are TRBV18 and TRBJ1-1; D is ambiguous. V lost 3 bases and J 6 bases, leaving 11 bases between the germline ends. The germline CDR1 and CDR2 sequences are KGHSH and LQKENI. CDR3 length: 13 amino acids. The CDR3 nucleotides read TGTGCCAGCTCACCCCAAACACAATCTGAAGCTTTCTTT. Its protein product is CASSPQTQSEAFF.

The rearrangement joins TRBV19 to TRBJ2-5; 12 bases are shared with TRBD1. CDR1 and CDR2 (germline): LNHDA, SQIVND (reference sequence). V was clipped by 5 bases and J by 5 bases; unmatched bases: 9. The CDR3 loop spans 16 amino acids. CDR3 DNA: TGTGCCAGTAGTGCCTGGGACAGGGGGCCTGGTGAGACCCAGTACTTC. As protein: CASSAWDRGPGETQYF.

In this sample, this clonotype turned up many times. J is TRBJ1-2 and V is TRBV27, with 7 bases fitting TRBD1. CDR1 and CDR2 (germline): MNHEY, SMNVEV (reference sequence). This CDR3 spans 17 amino acids. With V trimmed by 5 bases and J by 5 bases, 17 bases remained unmatched. The CDR3 nucleotides are TGTGCCAGCAGTCTACACGTCCCCGGACAGGCGGTATATGGCTACACCTTC. This codes for CASSLHVPGQAVYGYTF.

To note about this clonotype: Germline and junction disagree at one end, which may indicate a read error. The genes are TRBV30 and TRBJ2-7; possibly TRBD2 for D (6 bases). Germline V gene data show CDR1 as GTSNPN and CDR2 as SVGIG (reference sequence). The CDR3 has 14 residues. The CDR3 coding sequence is TGTGCCTGGAGTGGAGCGGGCCCCTCCTACGGGCAGTACTTC. It yields the protein CAWSGAGPSYGQYF.

This clonotype was seen more than once but under ten times. The chain links TRBV27 to TRBJ2-7; TRBD2 agrees at 10 bases. CDR3 length equals 14 residues. Germline V gene lookup returns CDR1 MNHEY and CDR2 SMNVEV (reference sequence). After removal of 5 bases from V and 5 bases from J, the junction contained 6 bases not matched to a gene. In DNA, the CDR3 is TGTGCCAGCAGTGCTAGCGGGAGTCGCAACGAGCAGTACTTC. Its translation is CASSASGSRNEQYF.

Concerning this clonotype itself: A junction end diverges from the germline sequence, so it may reflect a read error. The rearrangement uses TRBV27 and TRBJ2-7; unclear D gene. The CDR3 totals 14 residues. Germline CDR1 MNHEY, CDR2 SMNVEV (reference sequence). The CDR3 nucleotides read TGTGCCGGCAGTTCCCCCCCACCTTCCTACGAGCAGTACTTC. Translation gives CAGSSPPPSYEQYF.

Concerning this clonotype itself: Since a much larger clone is just one base distant, this may be a read error. The gene calls are TRBV12-5 and TRBJ2-3, with 8 nucleotides matching TRBD1. Germline trimming cut 6 bases from V and 7 bases from J; bases unmatched to any gene: 6. The CDR3 totals 13 residues. CDR1 and CDR2 from the germline V gene are LGHNT and FRNRAP. CDR3 coding DNA: TGTGCTAGTGGCAGGGGGCAGACATATACGCAGTATTTT. Translating it yields CASGRGQTYTQYF.

This clonotype showed up many times. This rearrangement joins TRBV11-2 to TRBJ2-3; D unresolved. This CDR3 spans 13 amino acids. CDR1 SGHAT and CDR2 FQNNGV come from the germline V gene. V was shortened by 1 base and J by 2 bases, with 4 bases between the two germline ends. This chain's CDR3 is CASSLVYTDTQYF. The CDR3 DNA reads TGTGCCAGCAGCTTAGTTTACACAGATACGCAGTATTTT.

This clonotype has more than one count but fewer than ten. The chain is built from TRBV27 and TRBJ2-1; perhaps D is TRBD1 or TRBD2 (6 bases each). Germline CDR1 reads MNHEY; CDR2 reads SMNVEV (reference sequence). The CDR3 loop spans 17 amino acids. With 4 bases removed from V and 7 bases from J, the gap between germline ends came to 23 bases. CDR3 DNA: TGTGCCAGCAGTTCTGGAGGCGGGACACGGTGGGAGAATGAGCAGTTCTTC. As protein: CASSSGGGTRWENEQFF.

This clonotype was recorded a few times. V and J are TRBV3-1 and TRBJ2-1; TRBD2 agrees at 10 bases. With 0 bases clipped from V and 6 bases from J, the junction kept 8 bases outside the gene matches. Germline-derived CDR1 and CDR2 are LGHDT and YNNKEL (reference sequence). The CDR3 runs 17 residues. The CDR3 protein is CASSQDRLAGDGNEQFF. The CDR3 DNA reads TGTGCCAGCAGCCAAGATCGGCTAGCGGGAGACGGCAATGAGCAGTTCTTC.

This clonotype was counted ten times or more. The chain recombines TRBV6-5 with TRBJ2-7; D might be TRBD2 (6 bases). Germline V lookup: CDR1 MNHEY, CDR2 SVGAGI. Trimming removed 3 bases from V and 6 bases from J, with 9 bases in between. This CDR3 is built from 12 residues. CDR3 nucleotides: TGTGCCAGCAGTTATGGGGGGAGCGAGCAGTACTTC. Amino acids: CASSYGGSEQYF.

This clonotype showed up just a few times. It may be a read error: a sequence one base away is much more abundant. The chain carries TRBV7-6 and TRBJ1-4; D is unclear. The CDR3 covers 14 residues. Deletions cut 0 bases from V and 5 bases from J, with 7 bases between. The germline V gene has CDR1 SGHVS and CDR2 FNYEAQ. The CDR3 protein is CASSLADLNEKLFF. The DNA of the CDR3 is TGTGCCAGCAGCTTAGCGGACCTGAATGAAAAACTGTTTTTT.

A word on this clonotype: A read error may be the cause here, since a much bigger clone is one base away. This chain joins TRBV19 and TRBJ1-2; TRBD1 agrees at 7 bases. The length of the CDR3 is 15 residues. The germline gives CDR1 LNHDA, CDR2 SQIVND (reference sequence). CDR3 sequence: CASSERGQQLIGYAF. The CDR3 DNA reads as TGTGCCAGTAGTGAAAGGGGACAGCAACTTATCGGCTACGCCTTC.

This clonotype occurred many times. The chain combines TRBV15 with TRBJ1-4, with 10 nucleotides matching TRBD1. The CDR3 covers 16 residues. Trimming took 2 bases from V and 6 from J; bases not matched to a gene: 6. Germline values: CDR1 LNHNV, CDR2 YYDKDF (reference sequence). CDR3 protein: CATSRSAGTGDEKLFF. In nucleotides, the CDR3 is TGTGCCACCAGCAGATCAGCCGGGACAGGGGATGAAAAACTGTTTTTT.

This clonotype was observed at least ten times. The rearrangement uses TRBV5-1 and TRBJ2-3, with 13 bases identical to TRBD2. This CDR3 has 17 amino acids. Germline loops: CDR1 SGHRS, CDR2 YFSETQ. V lost 1 base and J lost 5; bases outside the gene matches: 7. The CDR3 spells CASSLSRTSGSEDTQYF. The CDR3 bases are TGCGCCAGCAGCTTGTCAAGGACTAGCGGGAGCGAAGATACGCAGTATTTT.

This clonotype was counted ten times or more. This chain uses TRBV7-8 with TRBJ2-1; 7 bases fit TRBD2. This CDR3 has 15 amino acids. CDR1 and CDR2 from the germline V gene are SGHVS and FQNEAQ. V shed 3 bases, J shed 8 bases, and the junction held 10 bases outside the gene matches. The CDR3, as DNA: TGTGCCAGCAGCTTTCAAGCGGGACGGGTTGATGAGCAGTTCTTC. This codes for CASSFQAGRVDEQFF.